This TCR beta chain was recorded in a study of OX40 agonist ivuxolimab in advanced cancers. Study information: Three dose-escalation patients had partial responses: one with hepatocellular carcinoma and two with cutaneous melanoma.

TCRdb's copy holds only in-frame clones and misses some; the assay was immunoSEQ multiplex PCR. The table has some 40,000 clones, 85% to 95% seen once. Germline V lookup: CDR1 MNHNY, CDR2 SVGAGI (reference sequence). CDR3 length equals 12 residues. The V gene lost 7 bases and the J gene lost 0 bases, with 5 bases spanning the gap. Points on this clone: Its specificity is not known.

Regarding the study as a whole: On average, a greater number of expanded clones characterised CD8+ T cells relative to CD4+. Partial responders receiving 0.1-3.0 mg/kg showed among the lowest clonal expansion.

The chain combines TRBV6-6 with TRBJ2-3, with D unresolved. This TCR was recovered from an adult with an advanced solid tumor such as melanoma, head and neck, liver or kidney cancer. The source was CD4+ or CD8+ T cells sorted from blood, collected in a trial of the OX40 agonist ivuxolimab. The CDR3 loop is CASNPSTDTQYF. The CDR3 DNA follows: TGTGCCAGCAATCCTAGCACAGATACGCAGTATTTT.